The 22 T cell receptor beta chains presented below share a single source sample, sequenced in a study of T cell repertoires in cytomegalovirus infection (dated by TCRdb to the late 2010s). Their antigens are not known. The sample's treatment or condition, from its label and the paper: in vitro stimulation with specific CMV peptide epitopes to enrich CMV-specific T cells. Sequencing was carried out with an Illumina HiSeq 1500. TCRdb reran the public reads through fastp at Q25 and MiXCR, keeping productive beta chains. CDR3 protein duplicates are merged, each entry listing the most common genes and DNA. This sample lists 140,000 to 150,000 distinct CDR3 sequences; over 30% were detected once. The top ten hold 45% to 55% of the sample. The sequencing here drew on CD8+ T cells from cultured PBMCs, taken from culture after CMV antigen stimulation. The receptors shown here come from a human donor in good health (CMV status not recorded). Some clones in this sample may be carry-over from other donors' samples.

This clonotype was seen a handful of times. The V gene is TRBV7-8, the J gene TRBJ1-5; D remains ambiguous. Germline V gives CDR1 SGHVS, CDR2 FQNEAQ. The CDR3 totals 15 residues. Trimming pared 5 bases from V and 2 bases from J, leaving 13 bases between. In nucleotides, the CDR3 is TGTGCCAGCAGCCTTATTGGAACCCGCAATCAGCCCCAGCATTTT. Translation: CASSLIGTRNQPQHF.

Remarks on this clonotype: This may be a read error, as it is one base from a much larger clone. This chain uses TRBV12-3 or TRBV12-4 with TRBJ2-7; 7 bases align to TRBD1. J gave up 2 bases and V 3 bases, and 4 bases lay outside the gene matches. This CDR3 is 14 amino acids long. The CDR3 bases are TGTGCCAGCAGTTTCAGACAGGGCCCCTACGAGCAGTACTTC. As protein: CASSFRQGPYEQYF.

In this sample, this clonotype turned up a few times. The chain is built from TRBV27 and TRBJ1-6; weak D call: TRBD1 (6 bases). Germline values: CDR1 MNHEY, CDR2 SMNVEV (reference sequence). V was clipped by 4 bases and J by 15 bases, with 10 bases between them. The CDR3 is 11 amino acids. The CDR3 region is CASSSQGVLHF. In DNA, the CDR3 is TGTGCCAGCAGTTCACAGGGAGTCCTCCACTTT.

In its sample, this clonotype was seen a few times. This chain uses TRBV27 with TRBJ1-4; 8 nucleotides align to TRBD1. After removal of 6 bases from V and 6 bases from J, the junction contained 3 bases not matched to a gene. The CDR3 totals 13 residues. Germline loops: CDR1 MNHEY, CDR2 SMNVEV (reference sequence). DNA of the CDR3: TGTGCCAGCAGCGGGACAGGTGATGAAAAACTGTTTTTT. Translating gives CASSGTGDEKLFF.

This clonotype was seen a handful of times. This sequence joins TRBV7-8 and TRBJ2-7, with 8 bases aligning to TRBD1. After removal of 4 bases from V and 2 bases from J, the junction contained 4 bases not matched to a gene. The CDR3 runs to 14 residues. Germline assignment: CDR1 SGHVS and CDR2 FQNEAQ. DNA of the CDR3: TGTGCCAGCAGCTCGACGACAGGGGCCTACGAGCAGTACTTC. Translated: CASSSTTGAYEQYF.

The V and J genes are TRBV4-1 and TRBJ1-1; D might be TRBD1 (6 bases). The V end was cut by 2 bases, the J end by 0 bases, with 16 bases between. Germline V gives CDR1 MGHRA, CDR2 YSYEKL. The CDR3 loop spans 17 amino acids. The CDR3 loop is CASSQRGTLRMNTEAFF. In DNA form, the CDR3 reads TGCGCCAGCAGCCAAAGGGGGACTCTGAGGATGAACACTGAAGCTTTCTTT.

This clonotype occurred many times. The V and J genes are TRBV19 and TRBJ1-2; 7 bases fit TRBD1. This CDR3 is 15 amino acids long. V was pared by 5 bases and J by 4 bases, with 10 bases of the junction left unmatched. Germline CDR1 reads LNHDA; CDR2 reads SQIVND (reference sequence). The CDR3 DNA sequence: TGTGCCAGTAGTGACAGACAGGGTAGTGCCTATGGCTACACCTTC. This encodes CASSDRQGSAYGYTF. The full variable domain, completed using reference TRBV19 and TRBJ1-2, is DGGITQSPKYLFRKEGQNVTLSCEQNLNHDAMYWYRQDPGQGLRLIYYSQIVNDFQKGDIAEGYSVSREKKESFPLTVTSAQKNPTAFYLCASSDRQGSAYGYTFGSGTRLTVV.

This rearrangement joins TRBV3-1 to TRBJ2-5; 8 positions match TRBD2. Trimming took 4 bases from V and 5 from J; bases not matched to a gene: 15. The CDR3 contains 17 residues. In germline, CDR1 is LGHDT, CDR2 YNNKEL (reference sequence). The CDR3 nucleotides read TGTGCCAGCAGCCCCAGGGAGCGGGGGACCCCCCCCGAGACCCAGTACTTC. It encodes CASSPRERGTPPETQYF.

The gene calls are TRBV7-2 and TRBJ2-1, with D possibly being TRBD2 (7 bases). With 5 bases removed from V and 8 bases from J, the gap between germline ends came to 22 bases. The CDR3 is made up of 16 amino acids. Germline CDR1 SGHTA, CDR2 FQGNSA. As DNA, the CDR3 is TGTGCCAGCAGCGCCTGGGGGGGGCGGGGTAGGGATGAGCAGTTCTTC. It yields the protein CASSAWGGRGRDEQFF.

This clonotype showed up just a few times. The chain carries TRBV27 and TRBJ1-1; TRBD1 is a possible D gene (5 bases). The CDR3 is 16 amino acids. V gave up 2 bases and J gave up 4 bases, with 17 bases separating them. CDR1 and CDR2 from the germline V gene are MNHEY and SMNVEV (reference sequence). The CDR3 DNA is TGTGCCAGCAGTTTAACTGCCAGGGCGACGGGCACTGAAGCTTTCTTT. Protein product: CASSLTARATGTEAFF.

The chain has TRBV29-1 and TRBJ2-2; the D is unclear. V lost 4 bases, J lost 2 bases, and 11 bases lay in between. Germline V lookup: CDR1 SQVTM, CDR2 ANQGSEA. The CDR3 totals 14 residues. The DNA for the CDR3 is TGCAGCGTTGGAACTCAAACCAACACCGGGGAGCTGTTTTTT. Translating it yields CSVGTQTNTGELFF.

This clonotype came up a few times. V usage is TRBV7-8 and J usage is TRBJ2-3; D may correspond to TRBD1 or TRBD2 (7 bases each). This CDR3 has 14 amino acids. CDR1 and CDR2 (germline): SGHVS, FQNEAQ. V was shortened by 7 bases and J by 0 bases, with 11 bases between the two germline ends. As DNA, the CDR3 is TGTGCCAGCACAGGGGGGGCTAGCACAGATACGCAGTATTTT. Translation gives CASTGGASTDTQYF.

This chain joins TRBV9 and TRBJ2-3; either TRBD1 or TRBD2 may supply D (6 bases each). The CDR3 loop spans 14 amino acids. V was shortened by 4 bases and J by 4 bases, with 13 bases between the two germline ends. Germline V CDR1 and CDR2: SGDLS, YYNGEE. The CDR3 coding sequence is TGTGCCAGCAGCCTCTCGGGGGCCCCAGATACGCAGTATTTT. Translation gives CASSLSGAPDTQYF.

The J gene is TRBJ1-5, the V gene TRBV19; D may be TRBD1 (5 bases). The CDR3 covers 15 residues. Trimming cost V 2 bases and J 6 bases, with 14 bases left between them. Germline values: CDR1 LNHDA, CDR2 SQIVND (reference sequence). The CDR3 DNA sequence: TGTGCCAGTAGTATATGGGCAGGGCTTGGTCAGCCCCAGCATTTT. Its translation: CASSIWAGLGQPQHF.

This clonotype was seen ten or more times. The chain's CDR3 is CSVAPAGGYNEQFF. The CDR3 coding sequence is TGCAGCGTTGCCCCAGCGGGGGGGTACAATGAGCAGTTCTTC. The chain has TRBV29-1 and TRBJ2-1; 10 bases line up with TRBD2. V was pared by 4 bases and J by 4 bases, with 4 bases of the junction left unmatched. CDR1 and CDR2 from the germline V gene are SQVTM and ANQGSEA. This CDR3 is built from 14 residues.

This chain connects TRBV7-8 to TRBJ2-5; TRBD1 aligns across 10 bases. With V trimmed by 5 bases and J by 4 bases, 7 bases remained unmatched. CDR1 SGHVS and CDR2 FQNEAQ come from the germline V gene. This CDR3 comprises 15 residues. The CDR3 reads CASSPPGQGSETQYF. The CDR3, as DNA: TGTGCCAGCAGCCCTCCGGGACAGGGGTCAGAGACCCAGTACTTC.

The genes are TRBV9 and TRBJ1-4; 7 bases fit TRBD1. The CDR3 contains 21 residues. J was trimmed by 0 bases and V by 3 bases; bases with no gene match: 20. Germline values: CDR1 SGDLS, CDR2 YYNGEE. CDR3 bases: TGTGCCAGCAGCGCGCCTCGTTGGGACAGTACTATTCAGGCAACTAATGAAAAACTGTTTTTT. Translation gives CASSAPRWDSTIQATNEKLFF.

The chain carries TRBV20-1 and TRBJ1-5, with a possible D match to TRBD1 (5 bases). The CDR3 runs to 15 residues. From germline, CDR1 is DFQATT and CDR2 SNEGSKA (reference sequence). Between the trimmed V and J ends, which lost 3 bases and 2 bases, there was a span of 14 bases. The CDR3 DNA follows: TGCAGTGCTAGCAGGATAGGGGAGGGCAATCAGCCCCAGCATTTT. Protein product: CSASRIGEGNQPQHF.

This clonotype occurred a few times. V and J are TRBV7-9 and TRBJ1-1; possible D gene TRBD1, 6 bases. This CDR3 has 12 amino acids. Germline assignment: CDR1 SEHNR and CDR2 FQNEAQ (reference sequence). V was pared by 4 bases and J by 7 bases, with 10 bases between. The CDR3 DNA reads TGTGCCAGCAGCTCAACAGGGAGTGAAGCTTTCTTT. Residues: CASSSTGSEAFF.

This clonotype was counted a few times. The chain combines TRBV9 with TRBJ2-2, with TRBD2 matching over 7 bases. V was clipped by 4 bases and J by 4 bases; unmatched bases: 4. The CDR3 contains 14 residues. Germline-derived CDR1 and CDR2 are SGDLS and YYNGEE. CDR3 DNA: TGTGCCAGCAGCCCAGCGGGGACCACCGGGGAGCTGTTTTTT. Translated, it gives CASSPAGTTGELFF.

This clonotype was seen more than once but under ten times. The chain links TRBV6-2 or TRBV6-3 to TRBJ1-1, with 10 bases fitting TRBD1. V shed 2 bases, J shed 3 bases, and the junction held 6 bases outside the gene matches. CDR1 MNHEY and CDR2 SVGEGT come from the germline V gene. The CDR3 totals 16 residues. The CDR3 is CASSYPGTGDYTEAFF. CDR3 sequence (DNA): TGTGCCAGCAGTTACCCCGGGACAGGGGATTACACTGAAGCTTTCTTT.

This chain joins TRBV5-1 and TRBJ2-7; D remains ambiguous. CDR1 is SGHRS and CDR2 is YFSETQ in the germline V gene. V was shortened by 5 bases and J by 0 bases, with 15 bases between the two germline ends. CDR3 length: 15 residues. CDR3 protein: CASSGSLGFSYEQYF. The CDR3 DNA reads as TGCGCCAGCAGTGGCAGCCTGGGCTTCTCCTACGAGCAGTACTTC.